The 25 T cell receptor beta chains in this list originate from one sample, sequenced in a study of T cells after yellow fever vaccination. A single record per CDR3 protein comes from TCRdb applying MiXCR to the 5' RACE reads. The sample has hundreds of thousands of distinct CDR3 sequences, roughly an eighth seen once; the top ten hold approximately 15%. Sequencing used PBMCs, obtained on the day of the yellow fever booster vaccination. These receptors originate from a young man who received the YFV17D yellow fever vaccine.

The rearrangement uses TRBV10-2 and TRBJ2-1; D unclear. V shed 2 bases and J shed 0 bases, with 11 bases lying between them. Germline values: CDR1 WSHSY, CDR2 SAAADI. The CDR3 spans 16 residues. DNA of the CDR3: TGCGCCAGCAGTGAGCCCCCCTCCAGCTCCTACAATGAGCAGTTCTTC. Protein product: CASSEPPSSSYNEQFF.

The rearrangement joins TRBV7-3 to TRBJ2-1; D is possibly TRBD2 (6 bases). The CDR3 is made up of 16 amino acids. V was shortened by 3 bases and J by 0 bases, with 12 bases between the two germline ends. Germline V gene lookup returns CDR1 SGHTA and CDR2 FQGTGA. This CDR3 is CASSFAKRVSYNEQFF. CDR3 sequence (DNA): TGTGCCAGCAGCTTCGCGAAGCGGGTCTCCTACAATGAGCAGTTCTTC.

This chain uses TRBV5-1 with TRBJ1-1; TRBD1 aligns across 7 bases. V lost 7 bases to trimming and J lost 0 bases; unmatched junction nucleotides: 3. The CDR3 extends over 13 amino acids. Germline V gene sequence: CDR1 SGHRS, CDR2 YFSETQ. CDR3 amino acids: CASGDRVNTEAFF. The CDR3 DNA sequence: TGCGCCAGCGGTGACAGGGTGAACACTGAAGCTTTCTTT.

The CDR3 DNA reads as TGTGCCAGCAGTTACCCGCCGACGGGTATGAACACTGAAGCTTTCTTT. This translates into CASSYPPTGMNTEAFF. The V call is TRBV6-2 or TRBV6-3, the J call TRBJ1-1; D remains ambiguous. The CDR3 runs 16 residues. Trimming took 2 bases from V and 0 from J, leaving 13 bases between them. CDR1 is MNHEY, CDR2 SVGEGT, per germline.

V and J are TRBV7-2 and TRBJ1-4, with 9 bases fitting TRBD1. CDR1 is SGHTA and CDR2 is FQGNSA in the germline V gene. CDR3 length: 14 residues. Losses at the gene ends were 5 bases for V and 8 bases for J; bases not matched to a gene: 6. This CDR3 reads CASSQTGGREKLFF. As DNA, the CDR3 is TGTGCCAGCAGCCAGACAGGGGGGAGAGAAAAACTGTTTTTT.

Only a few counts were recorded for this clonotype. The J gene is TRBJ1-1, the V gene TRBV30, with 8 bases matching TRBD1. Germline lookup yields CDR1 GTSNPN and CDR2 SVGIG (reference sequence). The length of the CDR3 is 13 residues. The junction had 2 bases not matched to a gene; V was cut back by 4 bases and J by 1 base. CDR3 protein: CAWMDRENTEAFF. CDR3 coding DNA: TGTGCCTGGATGGACAGGGAGAACACTGAAGCTTTCTTT.

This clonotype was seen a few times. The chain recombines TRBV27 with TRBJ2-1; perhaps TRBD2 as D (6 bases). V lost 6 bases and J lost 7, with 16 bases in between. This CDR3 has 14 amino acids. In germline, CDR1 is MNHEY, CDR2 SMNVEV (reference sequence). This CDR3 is CASSSGRVGNEQFF. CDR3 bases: TGTGCCAGCAGCTCCGGGAGAGTGGGGAATGAGCAGTTCTTC.

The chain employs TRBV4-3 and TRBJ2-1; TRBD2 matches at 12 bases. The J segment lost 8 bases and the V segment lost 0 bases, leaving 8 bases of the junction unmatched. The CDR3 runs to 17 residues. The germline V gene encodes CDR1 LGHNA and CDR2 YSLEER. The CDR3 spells CASSQDLAGGPKDEQFF. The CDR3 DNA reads TGCGCCAGCAGCCAAGACCTAGCGGGAGGGCCAAAGGATGAGCAGTTCTTC.

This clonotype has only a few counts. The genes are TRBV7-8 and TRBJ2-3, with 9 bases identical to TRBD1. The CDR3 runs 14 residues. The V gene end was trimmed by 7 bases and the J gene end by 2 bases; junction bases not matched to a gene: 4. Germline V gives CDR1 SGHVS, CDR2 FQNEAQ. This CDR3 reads CASTTGGHTDTQYF. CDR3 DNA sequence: TGTGCCAGCACGACAGGGGGACACACAGATACGCAGTATTTT.

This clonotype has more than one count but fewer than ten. The CDR3 DNA sequence: TGTGCCCGGGGGGCGGGGGGGACTGAAGCTTTCTTT. Amino acid sequence: CARGAGGTEAFF. This chain joins TRBV30 and TRBJ1-1; tentatively, D is TRBD1 (6 bases). The V gene lost 8 bases and the J gene lost 5 bases, with 15 bases spanning the gap. The CDR3 is 12 residues long. CDR1 GTSNPN and CDR2 SVGIG come from the germline V gene (reference sequence).

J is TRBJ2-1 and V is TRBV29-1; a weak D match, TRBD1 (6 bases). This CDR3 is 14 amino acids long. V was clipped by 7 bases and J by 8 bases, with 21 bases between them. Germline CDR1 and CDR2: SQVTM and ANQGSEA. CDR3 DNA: TGCAGCGCACAGGGCGGATTTGAGACTGATGAGCAGTTCTTC. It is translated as CSAQGGFETDEQFF.

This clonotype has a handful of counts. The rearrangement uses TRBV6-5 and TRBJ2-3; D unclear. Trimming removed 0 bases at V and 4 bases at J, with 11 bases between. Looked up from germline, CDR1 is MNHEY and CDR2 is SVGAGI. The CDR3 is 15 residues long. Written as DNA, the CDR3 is TGTGCCAGCAGTTACTCGGGCGGATTTTCAGATACGCAGTATTTT. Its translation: CASSYSGGFSDTQYF.

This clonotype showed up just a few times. The CDR3: CASGHGANVLTF. The DNA of the CDR3 is TGTGCCAGCGGCCATGGGGCCAACGTCCTGACTTTC. This sequence joins TRBV5-5 and TRBJ2-6, with D unclear. Trimming took off 7 bases at V and 3 bases at J, with 5 bases between the two ends. Germline CDR1 is SGHKS and CDR2 is YYEKEE (reference sequence). The CDR3 is 12 residues long.

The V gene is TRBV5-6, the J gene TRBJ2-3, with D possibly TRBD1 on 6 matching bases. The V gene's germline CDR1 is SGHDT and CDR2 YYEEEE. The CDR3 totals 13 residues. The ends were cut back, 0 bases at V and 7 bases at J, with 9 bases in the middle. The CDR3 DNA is TGTGCCAGCAGCTTGGACAGGGTCAATACGCAGTATTTT. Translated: CASSLDRVNTQYF.

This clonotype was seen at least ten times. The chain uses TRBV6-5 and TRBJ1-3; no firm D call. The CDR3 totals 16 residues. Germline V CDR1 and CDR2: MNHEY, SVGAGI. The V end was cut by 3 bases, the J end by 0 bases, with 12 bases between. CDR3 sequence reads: CASSYTGVYSGNTIYF. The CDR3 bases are TGTGCCAGCAGTTATACCGGGGTTTACTCTGGAAACACCATATATTTT.

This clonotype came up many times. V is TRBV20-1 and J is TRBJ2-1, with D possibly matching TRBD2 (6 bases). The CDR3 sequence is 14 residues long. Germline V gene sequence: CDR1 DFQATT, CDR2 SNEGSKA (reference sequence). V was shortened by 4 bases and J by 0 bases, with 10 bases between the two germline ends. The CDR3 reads CSATDGSSYNEQFF. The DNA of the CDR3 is TGCAGTGCTACGGACGGGAGCTCCTACAATGAGCAGTTCTTC.

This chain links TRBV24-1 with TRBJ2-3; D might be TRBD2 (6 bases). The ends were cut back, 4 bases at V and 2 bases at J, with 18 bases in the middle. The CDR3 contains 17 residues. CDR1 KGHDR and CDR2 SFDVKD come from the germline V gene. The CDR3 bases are TGTGCCACCAGTGACCGCACTAGGGGAGGAGACACAGATACGCAGTATTTT. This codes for CATSDRTRGGDTDTQYF.

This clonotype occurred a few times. In nucleotides, the CDR3 is TGTGCCAGCAGTTCCTTGGGACAGACCTACGAGCAGTACTTC. It specifies CASSSLGQTYEQYF. This chain links TRBV6-5 with TRBJ2-7; 7 bases match TRBD1. The CDR3 totals 14 residues. V lost 4 bases and J lost 2; bases outside the gene matches: 5. Germline V gene data show CDR1 as MNHEY and CDR2 as SVGAGI.

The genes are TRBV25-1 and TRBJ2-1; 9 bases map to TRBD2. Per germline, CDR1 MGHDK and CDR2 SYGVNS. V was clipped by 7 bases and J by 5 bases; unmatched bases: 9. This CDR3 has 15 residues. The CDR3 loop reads CASNPGLARNNEQFF. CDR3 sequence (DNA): TGTGCCAGCAACCCGGGACTAGCTAGAAACAATGAGCAGTTCTTC.

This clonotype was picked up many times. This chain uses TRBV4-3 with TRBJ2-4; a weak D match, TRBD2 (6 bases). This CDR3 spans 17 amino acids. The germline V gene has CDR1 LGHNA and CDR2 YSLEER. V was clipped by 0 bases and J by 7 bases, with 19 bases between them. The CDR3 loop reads CASSQDVLTGRGNIQYF. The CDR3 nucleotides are TGCGCCAGCAGCCAAGACGTGTTAACGGGACGGGGGAACATTCAGTACTTC.

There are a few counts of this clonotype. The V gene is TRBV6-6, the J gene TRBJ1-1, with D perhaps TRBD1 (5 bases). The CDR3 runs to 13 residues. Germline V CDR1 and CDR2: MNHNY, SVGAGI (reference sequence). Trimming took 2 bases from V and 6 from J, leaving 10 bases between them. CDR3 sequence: CASSYGQGSEAFF. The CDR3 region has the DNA TGTGCCAGCAGTTACGGGCAGGGCTCTGAAGCTTTCTTT.

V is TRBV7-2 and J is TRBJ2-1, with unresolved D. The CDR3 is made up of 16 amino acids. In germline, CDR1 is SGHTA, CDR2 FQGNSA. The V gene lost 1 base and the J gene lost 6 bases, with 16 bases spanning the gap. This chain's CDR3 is CASSLVGMRSGNEQFF. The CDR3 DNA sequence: TGTGCCAGCAGCTTAGTTGGGATGCGGTCGGGCAATGAGCAGTTCTTC.

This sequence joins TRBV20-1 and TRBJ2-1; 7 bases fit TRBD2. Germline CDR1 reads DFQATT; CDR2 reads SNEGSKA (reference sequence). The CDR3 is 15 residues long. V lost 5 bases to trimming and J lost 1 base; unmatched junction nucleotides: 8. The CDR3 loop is CSAGRNGGSYNEQFF. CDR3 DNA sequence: TGCAGTGCTGGACGAAACGGGGGGTCCTACAATGAGCAGTTCTTC.

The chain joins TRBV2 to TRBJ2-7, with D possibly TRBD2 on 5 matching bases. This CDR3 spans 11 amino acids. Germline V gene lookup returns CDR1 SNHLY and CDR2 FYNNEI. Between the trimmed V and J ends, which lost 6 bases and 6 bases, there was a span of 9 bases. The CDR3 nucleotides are TGTGCCAGCAGAGAAAGCGGCGAGCAGTACTTC. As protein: CASRESGEQYF.

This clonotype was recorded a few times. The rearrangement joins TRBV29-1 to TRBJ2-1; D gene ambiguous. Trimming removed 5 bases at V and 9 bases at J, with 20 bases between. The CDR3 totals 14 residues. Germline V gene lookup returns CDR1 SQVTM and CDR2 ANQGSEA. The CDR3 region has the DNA TGCAGCGTTCTTTTTTTTTCACGGTCCTTTGAGCAGTTCTTC. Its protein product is CSVLFFSRSFEQFF.